This T cell receptor beta chain was recorded in a study of early T cells in non-severe SARS-CoV-2 infection. Overall study context: The study sequenced bulk RNA from unsorted whole blood, with chains unpaired. The study, taken as a whole, reports: Clonotype matching in VDJdb favored anti-spike CD8 responses and did not capture private and CD4 specificities.

This clonotype was observed at least ten times. Antigen specificity is unknown. cDNA molecules, individually, were tagged with unique molecular identifiers. TCRdb reanalysed the 5' RACE reads using MiXCR and keeps one entry per CDR3 protein. The repertoire includes tens of thousands of distinct CDR3 sequences, roughly an eighth of them detected once, and roughly 1.2% sits in the top ten. V shed 1 base and J shed 6 bases, with 14 bases lying between them. The germline V gene encodes CDR1 DFQATT and CDR2 SNEGSKA (reference sequence). This CDR3 spans 14 amino acids. What was sequenced was whole blood. The chain joins TRBV20-1 to TRBJ2-3; D may be TRBD2 (7 bases). The TCR was taken from an adult who was a healthcare worker with PCR-confirmed SARS-CoV-2 infection or an uninfected control (not recorded which). The CDR3 loop is CSARGGGPGDTQYF. The CDR3 DNA sequence: TGCAGTGCTAGAGGGGGGGGGCCTGGTGATACGCAGTATTTT.